These T cell receptor beta chains were read from a single sample in a study of T-cell memory formation after mild COVID-19. MiXCR, applied by TCRdb to the 5' RACE reads, yields one record per CDR3 protein. The table shows around 530,000 distinct CDR3 sequences, with roughly 22% occurring only once. Sequencing was done on a sample of PBMCs or a T cell subset sorted from them (not recorded which). The receptors originated from an adult woman who had mild COVID-19 (a few samples of this study predate the infection). Cell type and time point are not known. The CDR3 runs from the conserved cysteine through the conserved F or W.

j_call v_call cdr3_aa
TRBJ2-7 TRBV7-8 CASSARTGPYEQYF
TRBJ1-3 TRBV4-1 CASSQEQLGVTGLFLGTTIYF
TRBJ1-6 TRBV7-2 CASSSGPDNSPLHF
TRBJ2-5 TRBV7-2 CASSLVGDSGFAETQYF
TRBJ2-7 TRBV6-5 CASSHGLQQYF
TRBJ2-2 TRBV12-3/TRBV12-4 CASSFLAVITNTGELFF
TRBJ1-2 TRBV7-2 CASSSDRGRGYTF
TRBJ2-2 TRBV2 CASIQQGGTNTGELFF
TRBJ2-5 TRBV11-2 CASSFEAGGRETQYF
TRBJ2-1 TRBV7-2 CASSSWTSGSYEQFF
TRBJ2-7 TRBV20-1 CSALTGYEQYF
TRBJ2-7 TRBV3-1 CASSRGTSGGYEQYF
TRBJ2-5 TRBV12-3/TRBV12-4 CASSRTGGWLETQYF
TRBJ1-1 TRBV29-1 CSAGGLNNEAFF
TRBJ1-2 TRBV7-9 CASSETGAGHGYTF
TRBJ1-1 TRBV5-1 CASSWGVDTEAFF
TRBJ1-5 TRBV7-8 CASSPGGGTNQPQHF
TRBJ2-3 TRBV18 CASSPTGTRKAPGTDTQYF
TRBJ2-7 TRBV5-1 CASSLVMSSGASYEQYF
TRBJ2-1 TRBV2 CASNGQGYNEQFF
TRBJ2-2 TRBV10-3 CAIRDITGELFF
TRBJ2-1 TRBV4-2 CASSLAQGGDEQFF
TRBJ2-3 TRBV7-9 CASSSPGTGDTQYF
TRBJ2-7 TRBV4-1 CASSQGTGGREQYF
TRBJ1-2 TRBV3-1 CASSPPAGPYGYTF
TRBJ2-1 TRBV6-2/TRBV6-3 CASTLDYYNEQFF
TRBJ1-2 TRBV7-9 CASSLSVSQGDINYGYTF
TRBJ2-2 TRBV9 CASQIQTEGGELFF
TRBJ2-1 TRBV4-1 CASSQGTGRLSSSYNEQFF
TRBJ2-5 TRBV12-3/TRBV12-4 CASTRLGFSETQYF
TRBJ2-4 TRBV6-5 CASMGGLAKNIQYF
TRBJ1-1 TRBV14 CASSQQGTGYSEAFF
TRBJ1-6 TRBV7-9 CASSFPKGFVSPLHF
TRBJ2-6 TRBV3-1 CASSHPPSLAGANVLTF
TRBJ2-7 TRBV29-1 CSVSPTSSYEQYF
TRBJ1-2 TRBV6-1 CASSEKWAGDGYTF
TRBJ2-2 TRBV12-3/TRBV12-4 CASTPQGGTNTGELFF
TRBJ2-7 TRBV5-1 CASSLTGRLYEQYF
TRBJ1-2 TRBV6-5 CASSRDPGQGALDGYTF
TRBJ2-3 TRBV27 CASSFSQRGGLSTDTQYF
TRBJ2-1 TRBV30 CAWTSGTGEQFF
TRBJ2-7 TRBV9 CASSVGQNYEQYF